This T cell receptor (beta chain) was found in a study of T cell responses to AZD1222 COVID-19 vaccine (dated by TCRdb to the early 2020s). Broadly, across the study: Because spike-specific TCR depth and breadth did not differ between the two schedules, AZD1222 recipients who got a second dose at roughly 4 weeks were pooled with those who got a second dose at roughly 12 weeks. TCR sequencing covered more than 230 trial participants: 207 given two doses of AZD1222 and 26 given two doses of MenACWY control vaccine. Trial participants were enrolled by age into 18-55, 56-69 and 70-plus year subgroups, with 148, 28 and 57 TCR-sequenced participants respectively. General study outcomes and caveats: The 56-69-year group was small, and its depth increase did not reach significance, likely because of low power. Participants were mostly white British, with more females than males. The authors suggested clonal diversity may have been underestimated. Because no day 14 peak-response samples were available, the repertoires could be characterized only after the peak T cell response. The vaccine-associated CD4 TCRs covered the entire spike protein, and the dominant responses fell in regions 160-218 and 743-854. Nearly half of unique spike-specific TCRs reportedly recognized epitopes outside regions mutated in the B.1.351 and B.1.1.7 variants. A significant rise in spike-specific TCR breadth and depth was observed after two AZD1222 doses relative to day 0 and relative to MenACWY recipients. Conclusions about previously exposed vaccinees were limited because only six AZD1222 recipients were SARS-CoV-2 seropositive at baseline.

The sample's time point label, in plain terms: baseline before first vaccination. The vaccinee samples were drawn from two UK trials, COV001 and COV002, one of which was a single-blind randomized controlled phase 2/3 trial testing AZD1222 (ChAdOx1 nCoV-19) in healthy adults. Trial participant PBMC samples were collected at day 0 and day 28 after the second dose for TCRbeta chain sequencing. V sheds 3 bases and J sheds 4 bases, leaving 12 bases between their ends. From its cysteine to its phenylalanine, the CDR3 spans 14 amino acids. Of all the DNA, just the CDR3 is kept, 42 bases in frame from base 1. The germline V gene sets CDR1 to MDHEN and CDR2 to SYDVKM. The CDR3 regions of human TCRbeta chains were analyzed by immunosequencing. The published analysis was carried out like this. TCRs in the repertoires were matched against a reference library of SARS-CoV-2-specific TCRs that had been generated with the MIRA antigen-specificity platform. Breadth was defined as the fraction of unique TCRs that were SARS-CoV-2-associated, and depth was defined as the fraction of total T cells that were SARS-CoV-2-associated. Using the MIRA data, every spike-specific TCR was mapped to the spike region that the TCR reacted to and assigned to either a CD4 or a CD8 class. Log10-transformed breadth and depth values were compared by one-way ANOVA with Sidak's multiple comparisons tests. In TCRdb, the immuneACCESS table is reduced to in-frame sequences with V and J assigned. These tables do not hold every clone; where another copy was compared, an unresolved V gene accounts for under half, and the others remain unexplained. V and J calls and clone size are as listed in that table; D and trimming were resolved from the DNA. This sample lists about 99,000 clones; approximately 89% were detected once. The top ten clones comprise approximately 20% of the sample.

Worth noting for this clone: This clone's antigen is unknown. No quality values exist for individual bases; no much larger clone is one base distant.

This TCR derives from an adult in good health. This specimen consisted of peripheral blood, obtained on day 0 of AZD1222 vaccination. The chain is made from TRBV28 and TRBJ1-1, and the D gene may be TRBD1, 5 bases matching. This receptor has the CDR3 CASSFPGLVTEAFF. Read as DNA, the sequence is TGTGCCAGCAGTTTTCCGGGGCTCGTCACTGAAGCTTTCTTT.